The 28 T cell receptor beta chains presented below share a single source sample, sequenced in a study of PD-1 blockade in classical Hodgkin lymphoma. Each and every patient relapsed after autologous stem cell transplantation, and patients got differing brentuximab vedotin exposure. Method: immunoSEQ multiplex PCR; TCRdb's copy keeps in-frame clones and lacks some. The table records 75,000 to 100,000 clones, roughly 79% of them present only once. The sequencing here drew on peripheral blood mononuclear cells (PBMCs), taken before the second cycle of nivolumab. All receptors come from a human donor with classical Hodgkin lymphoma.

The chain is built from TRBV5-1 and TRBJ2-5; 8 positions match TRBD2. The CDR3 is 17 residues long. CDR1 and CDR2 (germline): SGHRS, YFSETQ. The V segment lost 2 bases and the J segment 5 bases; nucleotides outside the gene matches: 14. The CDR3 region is CASSLNPERETAETQYF. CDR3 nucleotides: TGCGCCAGCAGCTTAAACCCGGAGCGGGAGACAGCGGAGACCCAGTACTTC.

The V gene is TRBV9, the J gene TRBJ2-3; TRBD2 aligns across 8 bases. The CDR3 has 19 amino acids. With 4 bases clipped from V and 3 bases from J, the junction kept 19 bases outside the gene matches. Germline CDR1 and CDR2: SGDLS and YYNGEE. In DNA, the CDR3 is TGTGCCAGCAGCTGGACATCCGGGACTAGTAACCCCGTAACAGATACGCAGTATTTT. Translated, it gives CASSWTSGTSNPVTDTQYF.

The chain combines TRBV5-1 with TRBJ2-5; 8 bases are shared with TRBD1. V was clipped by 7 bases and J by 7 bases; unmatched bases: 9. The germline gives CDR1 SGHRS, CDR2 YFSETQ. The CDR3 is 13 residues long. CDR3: CASLRTGTATQYF. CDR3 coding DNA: TGCGCCAGCTTACGGACAGGGACGGCGACCCAGTACTTC.

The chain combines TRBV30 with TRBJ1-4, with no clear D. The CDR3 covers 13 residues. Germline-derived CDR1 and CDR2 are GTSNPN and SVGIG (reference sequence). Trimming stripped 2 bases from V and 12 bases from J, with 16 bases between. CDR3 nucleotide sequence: TGTGCCTGGAGTCCGATGGGAGCGTGGCAACTGTTTTTT. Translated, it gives CAWSPMGAWQLFF.

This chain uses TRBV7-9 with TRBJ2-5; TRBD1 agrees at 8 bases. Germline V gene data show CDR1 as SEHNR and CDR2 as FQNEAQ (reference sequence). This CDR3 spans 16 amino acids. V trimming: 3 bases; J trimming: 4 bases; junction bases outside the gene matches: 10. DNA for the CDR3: TGTGCCAGCAGCTTCCCAGGGGGCCGAAGCCCAGAGACCCAGTACTTC. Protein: CASSFPGGRSPETQYF.

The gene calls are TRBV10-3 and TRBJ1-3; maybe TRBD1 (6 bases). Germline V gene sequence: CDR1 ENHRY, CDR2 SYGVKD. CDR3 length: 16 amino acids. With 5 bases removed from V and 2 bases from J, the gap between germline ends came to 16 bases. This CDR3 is CAISPAGTSPGNTIYF. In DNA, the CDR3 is TGTGCCATCAGTCCGGCCGGGACATCTCCTGGAAACACCATATATTTT.

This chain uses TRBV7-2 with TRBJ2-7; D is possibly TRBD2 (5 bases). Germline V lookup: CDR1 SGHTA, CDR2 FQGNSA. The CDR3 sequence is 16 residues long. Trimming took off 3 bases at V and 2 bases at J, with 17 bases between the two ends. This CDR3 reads CASSLRGLNLAYEQYF. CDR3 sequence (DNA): TGTGCCAGCAGCTTGCGAGGGCTTAACTTGGCCTACGAGCAGTACTTC. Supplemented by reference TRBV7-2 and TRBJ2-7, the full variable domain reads GAGVSQSPSNKVTEKGKDVELRCDPISGHTALYWYRQSLGQGLEFLIYFQGNSAPDKSGLPSDRFSAERTGGSVSTLTIQRTQQEDSAVYLCASSLRGLNLAYEQYFGPGTRLTVT.

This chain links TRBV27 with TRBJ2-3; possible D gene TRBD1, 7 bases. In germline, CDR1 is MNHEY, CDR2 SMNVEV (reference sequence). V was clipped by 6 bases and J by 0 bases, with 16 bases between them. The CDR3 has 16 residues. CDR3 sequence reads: CASRVNRGLSTDTQYF. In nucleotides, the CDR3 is TGTGCCAGCAGAGTAAACAGGGGACTTAGCACAGATACGCAGTATTTT.

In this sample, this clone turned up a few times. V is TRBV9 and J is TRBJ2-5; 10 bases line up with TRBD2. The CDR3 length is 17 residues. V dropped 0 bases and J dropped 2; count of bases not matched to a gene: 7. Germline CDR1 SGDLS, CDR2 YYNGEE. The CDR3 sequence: CASSVAPSGSVQETQYF. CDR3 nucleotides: TGTGCCAGCAGCGTAGCCCCTAGCGGGAGTGTACAAGAGACCCAGTACTTC.

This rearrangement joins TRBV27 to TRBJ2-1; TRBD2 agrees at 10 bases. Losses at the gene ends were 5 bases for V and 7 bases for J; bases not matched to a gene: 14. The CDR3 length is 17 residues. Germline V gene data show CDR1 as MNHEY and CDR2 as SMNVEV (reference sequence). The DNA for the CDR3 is TGTGCCAGCAGTACCCCGGGGTTTAGCGGGGGGCCTAATGAGCAGTTCTTC. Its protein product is CASSTPGFSGGPNEQFF.

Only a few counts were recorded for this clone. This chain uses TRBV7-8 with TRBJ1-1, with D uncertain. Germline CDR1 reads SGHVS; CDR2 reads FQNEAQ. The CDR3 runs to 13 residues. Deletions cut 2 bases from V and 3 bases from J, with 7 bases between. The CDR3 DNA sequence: TGTGCCAGCAGCTTAAAGGCAGACACTGAAGCTTTCTTT. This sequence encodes CASSLKADTEAFF.

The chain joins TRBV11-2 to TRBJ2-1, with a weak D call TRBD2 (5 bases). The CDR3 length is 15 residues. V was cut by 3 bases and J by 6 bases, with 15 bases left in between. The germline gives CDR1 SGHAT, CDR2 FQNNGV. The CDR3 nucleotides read TGTGCCAGCAGCTTCCTCGGGATTTCTAGCAATGAGCAGTTCTTC. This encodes CASSFLGISSNEQFF.

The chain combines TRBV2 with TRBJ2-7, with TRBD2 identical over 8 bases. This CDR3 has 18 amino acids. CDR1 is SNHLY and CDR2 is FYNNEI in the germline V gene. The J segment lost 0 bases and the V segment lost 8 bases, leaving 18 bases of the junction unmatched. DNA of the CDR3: TGTGCCAGCGGAGCATTACGGGGGGGGAGGGCCTTCTCCTACGAGCAGTACTTC. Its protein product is CASGALRGGRAFSYEQYF.

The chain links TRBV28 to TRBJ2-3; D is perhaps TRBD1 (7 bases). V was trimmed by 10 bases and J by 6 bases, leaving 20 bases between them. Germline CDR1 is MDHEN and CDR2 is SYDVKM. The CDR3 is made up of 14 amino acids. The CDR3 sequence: CATHGDSRGDTQYF. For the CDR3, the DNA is TGTGCCACCCATGGGGACTCCAGGGGGGATACGCAGTATTTT.

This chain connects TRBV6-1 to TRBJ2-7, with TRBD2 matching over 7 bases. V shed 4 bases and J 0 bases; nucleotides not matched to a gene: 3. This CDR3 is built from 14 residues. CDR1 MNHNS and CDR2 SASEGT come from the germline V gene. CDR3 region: CASSGRGSSYEQYF. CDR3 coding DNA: TGTGCCAGCAGTGGGCGGGGGAGCTCCTACGAGCAGTACTTC.

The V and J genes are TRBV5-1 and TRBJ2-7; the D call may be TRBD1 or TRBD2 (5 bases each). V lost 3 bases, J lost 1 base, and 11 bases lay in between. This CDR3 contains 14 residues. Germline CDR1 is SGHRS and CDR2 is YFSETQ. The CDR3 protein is CASSWDPTSYEQYF. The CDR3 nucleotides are TGCGCCAGCAGCTGGGACCCCACATCCTACGAGCAGTACTTC.

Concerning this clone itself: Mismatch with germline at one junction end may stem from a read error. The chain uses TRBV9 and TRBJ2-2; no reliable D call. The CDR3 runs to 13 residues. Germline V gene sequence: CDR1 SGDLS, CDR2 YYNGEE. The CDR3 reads CASSVLDTGELFF. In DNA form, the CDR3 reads TGTGCCAGCAGCGTGTTAGACACGGGGGAGCTGTTTTTT.

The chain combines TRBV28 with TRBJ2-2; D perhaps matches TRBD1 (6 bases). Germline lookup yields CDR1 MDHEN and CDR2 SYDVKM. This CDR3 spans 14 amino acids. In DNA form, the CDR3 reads TGTGCGGTACTCGGGACACCCAGGACCGGGGAGCTGTTTTTT. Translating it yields CAVLGTPRTGELFF.

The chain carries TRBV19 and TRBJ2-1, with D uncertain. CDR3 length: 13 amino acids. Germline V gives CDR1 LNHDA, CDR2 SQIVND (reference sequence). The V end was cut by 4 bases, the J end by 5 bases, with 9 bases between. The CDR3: CASSTDPHNEQFF. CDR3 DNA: TGTGCCAGTAGTACCGACCCCCACAATGAGCAGTTCTTC. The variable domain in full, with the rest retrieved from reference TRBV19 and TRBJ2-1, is DGGITQSPKYLFRKEGQNVTLSCEQNLNHDAMYWYRQDPGQGLRLIYYSQIVNDFQKGDIAEGYSVSREKKESFPLTVTSAQKNPTAFYLCASSTDPHNEQFFGPGTRLTVL.

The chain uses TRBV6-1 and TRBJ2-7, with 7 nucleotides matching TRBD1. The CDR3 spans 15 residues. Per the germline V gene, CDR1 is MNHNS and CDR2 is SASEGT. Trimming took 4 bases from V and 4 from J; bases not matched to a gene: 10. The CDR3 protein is CASSAPTGIGYEQYF. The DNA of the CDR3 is TGTGCCAGCAGTGCACCGACAGGGATTGGGTACGAGCAGTACTTC.

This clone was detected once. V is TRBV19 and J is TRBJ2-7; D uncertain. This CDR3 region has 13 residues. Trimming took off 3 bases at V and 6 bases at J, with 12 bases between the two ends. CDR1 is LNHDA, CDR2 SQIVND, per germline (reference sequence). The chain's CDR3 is CASSIGQISEQYF. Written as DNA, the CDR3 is TGTGCCAGTAGTATCGGCCAGATTAGCGAGCAGTACTTC.

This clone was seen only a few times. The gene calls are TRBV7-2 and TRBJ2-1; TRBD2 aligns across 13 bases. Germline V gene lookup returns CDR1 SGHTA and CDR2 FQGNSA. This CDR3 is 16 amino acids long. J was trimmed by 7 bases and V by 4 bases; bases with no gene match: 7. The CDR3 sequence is CASSSRTSGRVNEQFF. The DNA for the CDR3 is TGTGCCAGCAGCTCGCGGACTAGCGGGAGAGTTAATGAGCAGTTCTTC.

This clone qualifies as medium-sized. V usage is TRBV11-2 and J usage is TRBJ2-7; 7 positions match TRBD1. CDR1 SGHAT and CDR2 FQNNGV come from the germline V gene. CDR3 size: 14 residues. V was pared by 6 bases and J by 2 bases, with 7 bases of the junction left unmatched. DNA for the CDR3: TGTGCCAGCAGACCGACGACAGGGACCTACGAGCAGTACTTC. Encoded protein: CASRPTTGTYEQYF.

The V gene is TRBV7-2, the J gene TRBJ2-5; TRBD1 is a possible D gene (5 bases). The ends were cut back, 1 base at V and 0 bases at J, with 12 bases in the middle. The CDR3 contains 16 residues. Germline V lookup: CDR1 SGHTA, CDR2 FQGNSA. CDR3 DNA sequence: TGTGCCAGCAGCTTAGTAGGTAGGGGTTACCAAGAGACCCAGTACTTC. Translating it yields CASSLVGRGYQETQYF.

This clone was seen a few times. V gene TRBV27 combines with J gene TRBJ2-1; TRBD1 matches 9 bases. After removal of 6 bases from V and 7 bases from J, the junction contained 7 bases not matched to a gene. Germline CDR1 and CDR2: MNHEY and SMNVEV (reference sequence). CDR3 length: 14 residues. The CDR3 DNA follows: TGTGCCAGCAGGCCGGGACAGGGAATAAATGAGCAGTTCTTC. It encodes CASRPGQGINEQFF.

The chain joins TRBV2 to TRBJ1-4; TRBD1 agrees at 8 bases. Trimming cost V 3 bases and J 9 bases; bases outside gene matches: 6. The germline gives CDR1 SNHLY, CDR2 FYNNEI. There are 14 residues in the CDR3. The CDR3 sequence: CASSEGQAPQKLFF. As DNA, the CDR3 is TGTGCCAGCAGTGAGGGACAGGCGCCTCAAAAACTGTTTTTT.

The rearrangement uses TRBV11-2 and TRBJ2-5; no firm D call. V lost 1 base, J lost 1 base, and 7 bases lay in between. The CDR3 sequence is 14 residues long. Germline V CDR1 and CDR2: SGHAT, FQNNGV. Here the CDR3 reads CASSLGVTQETQYF. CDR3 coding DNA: TGTGCCAGCAGCTTAGGTGTAACCCAAGAGACCCAGTACTTC.

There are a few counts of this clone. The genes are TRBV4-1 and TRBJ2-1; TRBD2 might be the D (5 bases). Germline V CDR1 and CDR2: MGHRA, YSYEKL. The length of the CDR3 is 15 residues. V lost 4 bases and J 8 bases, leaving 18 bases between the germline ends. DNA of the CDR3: TGCGCCAGCAGCCTTACTAGAATGGGAAACGATGAGCAGTTCTTC. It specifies CASSLTRMGNDEQFF.